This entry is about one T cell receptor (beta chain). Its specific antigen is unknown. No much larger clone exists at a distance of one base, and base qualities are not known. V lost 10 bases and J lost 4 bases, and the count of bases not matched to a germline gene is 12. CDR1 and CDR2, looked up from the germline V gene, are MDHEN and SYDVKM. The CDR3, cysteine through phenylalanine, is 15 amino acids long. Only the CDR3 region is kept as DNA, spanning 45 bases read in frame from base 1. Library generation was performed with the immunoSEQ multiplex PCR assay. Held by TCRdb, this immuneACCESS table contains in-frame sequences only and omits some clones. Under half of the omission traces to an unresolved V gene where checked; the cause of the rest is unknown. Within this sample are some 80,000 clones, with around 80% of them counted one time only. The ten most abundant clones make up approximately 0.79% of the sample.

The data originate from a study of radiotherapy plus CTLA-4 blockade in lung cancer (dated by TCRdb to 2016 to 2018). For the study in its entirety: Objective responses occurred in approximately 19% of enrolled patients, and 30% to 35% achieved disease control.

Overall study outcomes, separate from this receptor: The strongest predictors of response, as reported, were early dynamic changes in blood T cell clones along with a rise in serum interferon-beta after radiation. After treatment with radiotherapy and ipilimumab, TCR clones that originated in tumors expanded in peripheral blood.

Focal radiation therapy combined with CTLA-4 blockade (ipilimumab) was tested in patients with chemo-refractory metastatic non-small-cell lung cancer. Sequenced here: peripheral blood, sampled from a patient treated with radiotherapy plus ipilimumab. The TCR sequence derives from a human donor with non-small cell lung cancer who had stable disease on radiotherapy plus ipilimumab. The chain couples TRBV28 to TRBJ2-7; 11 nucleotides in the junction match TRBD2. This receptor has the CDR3 CATQGGLADLYEQYF. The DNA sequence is TGTGCCACTCAAGGGGGACTAGCGGACTTATACGAGCAGTACTTC.